The rows below give T cell receptor beta chains drawn from one sample of a study of regulatory T cells in long-lasting Graves disease. TCRdb recomputed calls from the multiplex PCR reads with MiXCR, one row per CDR3 protein. Found here are around 450,000 distinct CDR3 sequences, 14% to 15% of them singletons; the top ten hold roughly a sixth. These data were also filed under a second study, of T cells in Graves' hyperthyroidism and ophthalmopathy.

This specimen was peripheral blood mononuclear cells (PBMCs), taken at new diagnosis, from a patient treated with antithyroid drugs. Receptors were obtained from a young woman with Graves disease. Both conserved end residues are part of each CDR3. The order of the fields is CDR3 protein, J gene, D gene, V gene. D genes are given only for firm matches.

CASSFEGGYCYTF,TRBJ1-2,.,TRBV27
CASSEDNYSNQPQHF,TRBJ1-5,.,TRBV2
CASSQRGVRGQFF,TRBJ2-1,.,TRBV3-1
CASSFSGGSYNEQFF,TRBJ2-1,TRBD2,TRBV11-2
CATSTGMNTEAFF,TRBJ1-1,TRBD1,TRBV15
CASSGGQGIDNEQFF,TRBJ2-1,TRBD1,TRBV19
CASRGSDRSSTF,TRBJ1-2,TRBD1,TRBV19
CSVYTWEGLAGRLLEQYF,TRBJ2-7,TRBD2,TRBV29-1
CSGRRPEQYF,TRBJ2-7,.,TRBV20-1
CASSFRPPAGASTDTQYF,TRBJ2-3,TRBD2,TRBV27
CASSLGTFYGYTF,TRBJ1-2,.,TRBV6-1
CASSNWGGMDTEAFF,TRBJ1-1,.,TRBV28
CASSARTSGIYEQYF,TRBJ2-7,TRBD2,TRBV6-1
CASSHLLAGVGLGELFF,TRBJ2-2,TRBD2,TRBV7-9
CSAKGGSNQPQHF,TRBJ1-5,.,TRBV20-1
CASSFGTSGRDEQFF,TRBJ2-1,TRBD2,TRBV11-3
CASSPPSQAYNEQFF,TRBJ2-1,.,TRBV11-2
CASSDPVRGQGSYEQYF,TRBJ2-7,TRBD1,TRBV7-9
CSVEGRDGTYEQYF,TRBJ2-7,.,TRBV29-1
CASSLEPDGRQPQHF,TRBJ1-5,.,TRBV5-1
CASSITGVNSSYEQYF,TRBJ2-7,.,TRBV25-1
CASHSGTDEQFF,TRBJ2-1,TRBD2,TRBV12-3/TRBV12-4
CASSLGLGTGELFF,TRBJ2-2,.,TRBV7-6